Described below is a single T cell receptor beta chain sequence and its context. Its specificity is not known. The entry originates in a study of blood T cells in healthy people across ages. Points from the study as a whole: Possibly confounding the expanded clonotype changes was the fact that donor CMV status was unknown.

The authors ran a second PCR of roughly 6 to 12 cycles using a sample-barcoded 5' primer and a J-beta primer mix. All cDNA molecules were each tagged by a template-switch adaptor with 12 random nucleotides. MiXCR, run by TCRdb on the 5' RACE reads, gives a single entry per CDR3 protein. The sample holds approximately 810,000 distinct CDR3 sequences, roughly 26% seen once. V dropped 1 base and J dropped 0 bases, with 9 bases sitting between them. This CDR3 spans 15 amino acids. Researchers collected around 10 milliliters of peripheral blood from every single donor. The study isolated at least 7 million PBMCs from each sample.

The specimen sequenced was blood. The genes are TRBV12-3 or TRBV12-4 and TRBJ1-1; D call uncertain. This TCR was sampled from an elderly woman in good health. The CDR3, as DNA: TGTGCCAGCAGTTTAGGGATCCCGTTGAACACTGAAGCTTTCTTT. Amino acids: CASSLGIPLNTEAFF.